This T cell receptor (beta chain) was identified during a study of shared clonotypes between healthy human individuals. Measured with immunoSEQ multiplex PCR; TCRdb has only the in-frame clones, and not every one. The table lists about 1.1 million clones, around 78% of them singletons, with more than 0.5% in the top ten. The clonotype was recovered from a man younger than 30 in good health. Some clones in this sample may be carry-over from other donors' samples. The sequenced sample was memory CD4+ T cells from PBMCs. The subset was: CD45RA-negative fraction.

CDR3 sequence (DNA): TGTGCCAGCAACCCCGGCAGCCTCCTCGGGGTAGAAACGTCCTACAATGAGCAGTTCTTC. Translation gives CASNPGSLLGVETSYNEQFF. The genes are TRBV28 and TRBJ2-1, with a possible D match to TRBD2 (5 bases). The CDR3 runs 20 residues. Per the germline V gene, CDR1 is MDHEN and CDR2 is SYDVKM. The germline V and J ends were trimmed by 7 bases and 1 base, with 29 bases remaining between them.